These 30 T cell receptor beta chains came from one sample sequenced in a study of shared clonotypes between healthy human individuals. The assay was immunoSEQ multiplex PCR, and TCRdb's table has in-frame clones only and misses some. The sample contains 450,000 to 500,000 clones, 81% of which appear only once. Sample: PBMCs. The receptors originated from a middle-aged woman in good health. Some clones in this sample may be carry-over from other donors' samples.

This clone was seen only once. V and J are TRBV5-1 and TRBJ1-1; tentative D call: TRBD1 (6 bases). This CDR3 has 17 amino acids. Trimming pared 0 bases from V and 4 bases from J, leaving 19 bases between. Germline V gene lookup returns CDR1 SGHRS and CDR2 YFSETQ. The CDR3 region is CASSLVGAQGLITEAFF. CDR3 DNA sequence: TGCGCCAGCAGCTTGGTGGGTGCCCAGGGGCTGATCACTGAAGCTTTCTTT.

The chain links TRBV2 to TRBJ1-6; TRBD1 matches 8 bases. This CDR3 has 14 amino acids. The germline gives CDR1 SNHLY, CDR2 FYNNEI. V was clipped by 5 bases and J by 6 bases; unmatched bases: 3. CDR3 DNA sequence: TGTGCCAGCAGTCTTCAGGGGGCTAATTCACCCCTCCACTTT. Amino acids: CASSLQGANSPLHF.

As concerns this clone: A junction boundary mismatches the germline segment, possibly from a read error. This chain uses TRBV11-2 with TRBJ2-2; tentatively, D is TRBD1 (6 bases). The germline V gene encodes CDR1 SGHAT and CDR2 FQNNGV. CDR3 length: 16 residues. The CDR3 bases are TGTGCCAGCAGCTTCACACCAACAGGGTCGTCCGGGGAGCTGCTTTTT. Translation: CASSFTPTGSSGELLF. The whole variable domain, remainder taken from reference TRBV11-2 and TRBJ2-2, is EAGVAQSPRYKIIEKRQSVAFWCNPISGHATLYWYQQILGQGPKLLIQFQNNGVVDDSQLPKDRFSAERLKGVDSTLKIQPAKLEDSAVYLCASSFTPTGSSGELLFGEGSRLTVL.

Turning to this clone: A read error may be the cause here, since a much bigger clone is one base away. Other DNA variants within this sample encode the same CDR3. The CDR3 DNA sequence: TGTGCCAGCAGTCAGACTAGCGGGGCGTACAATGAGCAGTTCTTC. Translating gives CASSQTSGAYNEQFF. The rearrangement uses TRBV6-5 and TRBJ2-1; TRBD2 agrees at 11 bases. CDR1 MNHEY and CDR2 SVGAGI come from the germline V gene. This CDR3 contains 15 residues. The junction had 4 bases not matched to a gene; V was cut back by 5 bases and J by 4 bases.

V and J are TRBV10-3 and TRBJ2-1; 14 bases are shared with TRBD2. Germline V gene data show CDR1 as ENHRY and CDR2 as SYGVKD. Germline trimming cut 3 bases from V and 9 bases from J; bases unmatched to any gene: 7. This CDR3 region has 16 residues. In nucleotides, the CDR3 is TGTGCCATCAGTGATGGGGGGACTAGCGGGAGCACTGAGCAGTTCTTC. Translation gives CAISDGGTSGSTEQFF.

The CDR3 DNA follows: TGTGCCAGCTCACTTCAACAGGGGGCAACAACTCAGCCCCAGCATTTT. Its protein product is CASSLQQGATTQPQHF. The chain employs TRBV18 and TRBJ1-5; the match to TRBD1 covers 9 bases. There are 16 residues in the CDR3. Per the germline V gene, CDR1 is KGHSH and CDR2 is LQKENI. V lost 4 bases to trimming and J lost 6 bases; unmatched junction nucleotides: 10. Drawing the rest from reference TRBV18 and TRBJ1-5, the complete variable domain is NAGVMQNPRHLVRRRGQEARLRCSPMKGHSHVYWYRQLPEEGLKFMVYLQKENIIDESGMPKERFSAEFPKEGPSILRIQQVVRGDSAAYFCASSLQQGATTQPQHFGDGTRLSIL.

J is TRBJ2-1 and V is TRBV29-1; TRBD2 agrees at 10 bases. V trimming: 7 bases; J trimming: 3 bases; junction bases outside the gene matches: 15. CDR1 is SQVTM and CDR2 is ANQGSEA in the germline V gene. The CDR3 length is 17 residues. The CDR3, as DNA: TGCAGCGCCACCGGAACCCTTCTAGCGGGAGTCTACAATGAGCAGTTCTTC. Residues: CSATGTLLAGVYNEQFF.

This clone came up many times. V and J are TRBV5-1 and TRBJ1-4; D is perhaps TRBD1 (5 bases). This CDR3 is 16 amino acids long. V was trimmed by 0 bases and J by 4 bases, leaving 13 bases between them. CDR1 and CDR2 from the germline V gene are SGHRS and YFSETQ. The CDR3 DNA reads as TGCGCCAGCAGCTTGGGAGCCCAGGGAGGTAATGAAAAACTGTTTTTT. Protein sequence: CASSLGAQGGNEKLFF.

J is TRBJ2-3 and V is TRBV6-6; D assignment may be TRBD1 or TRBD2 (7 bases each). This CDR3 comprises 15 residues. Germline V gene sequence: CDR1 MNHNY, CDR2 SVGAGI (reference sequence). Trimming pared 5 bases from V and 4 bases from J, leaving 16 bases between. CDR3 residues: CASSTYRGGADTQYF. Here the CDR3 DNA reads TGTGCCAGCAGTACATACAGGGGAGGGGCAGATACGCAGTATTTT.

V is TRBV18 and J is TRBJ2-1; a weak D match, TRBD1 (6 bases). Germline values: CDR1 KGHSH, CDR2 LQKENI. The CDR3 length is 11 residues. Deletions cut 8 bases from V and 8 bases from J, with 10 bases between. In DNA form, the CDR3 reads TGTGCCAGCAAAGAGGGGGATGAGCAGTTCTTC. Its protein is CASKEGDEQFF.

The chain uses TRBV9 and TRBJ2-2; D might be TRBD2 (6 bases). Germline assignment: CDR1 SGDLS and CDR2 YYNGEE. The CDR3 is made up of 16 amino acids. Deletions cut 4 bases from V and 3 bases from J, with 16 bases between. CDR3 DNA sequence: TGTGCCAGCAGCCCCCTGGGGGGAGTTGACACCGGGGAGCTGTTTTTT. Translation gives CASSPLGGVDTGELFF.

The chain combines TRBV7-8 with TRBJ2-2, with 10 positions matching TRBD1. The germline CDR1 and CDR2 sequences are SGHVS and FQNEAQ. The CDR3 extends over 18 amino acids. V shed 4 bases, J shed 0 bases, and the junction held 8 bases outside the gene matches. CDR3 DNA sequence: TGTGCCAGCAGCTACGGGACAGGGGCCCATCCGAACACCGGGGAGCTGTTTTTT. This gives the protein CASSYGTGAHPNTGELFF.

About this clone: Possible read error: a much larger clone is one base away. CDR3 DNA: TGTGCCAGCAGCTTGACAGGGGACACTGAAGCTTTCTTT. It specifies CASSLTGDTEAFF. This rearrangement joins TRBV7-9 to TRBJ1-1, with 8 bases matching TRBD1. The CDR3 runs 13 residues. CDR1 is SEHNR, CDR2 FQNEAQ, per germline (reference sequence). The V and J ends lost 3 bases and 3 bases, in that order; junction bases with no gene match: 0. Together with reference TRBV7-9 and TRBJ1-1, the CDR3 gives the full variable domain: DTGVSQNPRHKITKRGQNVTFRCDPISEHNRLYWYRQTLGQGPEFLTYFQNEAQLEKSRLLSDRFSAERPKGSFSTLEIQRTEQGDSAMYLCASSLTGDTEAFFGQGTRLTVV.

This clone was recorded only once. The rearrangement joins TRBV10-2 to TRBJ1-1, with D possibly being TRBD1 (6 bases). Germline V gene lookup returns CDR1 WSHSY and CDR2 SAAADI. This CDR3 region has 16 residues. V was trimmed by 7 bases and J by 4 bases, leaving 22 bases between them. The CDR3 reads CASIDPHGGRGTEAFF. CDR3 coding DNA: TGCGCCAGCATCGACCCCCACGGGGGGCGCGGCACTGAAGCTTTCTTT.

This chain uses TRBV5-8 with TRBJ2-5, with TRBD2 identical over 12 bases. After removal of 5 bases from V and 1 base from J, the junction contained 6 bases not matched to a gene. The V gene's germline CDR1 is SGHTS and CDR2 YDEGEE. CDR3 size: 16 residues. In nucleotides, the CDR3 is TGTGCCAGCAGTCTCCGGACTAGCGGGATCCAAGAGACCCAGTACTTC. Protein sequence: CASSLRTSGIQETQYF.

This clone was counted a few times. Other nucleotide sequences in the sample specify the same CDR3. This sequence joins TRBV2 and TRBJ1-1; D not resolved. CDR3 length: 18 amino acids. Germline CDR1 SNHLY, CDR2 FYNNEI. V lost 3 bases, J lost 0 bases, and 20 bases lay in between. CDR3 residues: CASSELGKGRTMNTEAFF. Written as DNA, the CDR3 is TGTGCCAGCAGTGAGCTCGGTAAAGGGAGGACCATGAACACTGAAGCTTTCTTT.

About this clone: With a far larger clone one base away, a read error is the likely cause. The DNA for the CDR3 is TGCGCCAGCAGCCAATATTGGGGGTACAATCAGCCCCAGCATTTT. It codes for CASSQYWGYNQPQHF. The V call is TRBV4-1, the J call TRBJ1-5, with D maybe TRBD1 (5 bases). Trimming took off 2 bases at V and 3 bases at J, with 11 bases between the two ends. The germline CDR1 and CDR2 sequences are MGHRA and YSYEKL. This CDR3 spans 15 amino acids.

The chain carries TRBV18 and TRBJ1-2; D gene unclear. The V end was cut by 0 bases, the J end by 5 bases, with 10 bases between. Germline V gene sequence: CDR1 KGHSH, CDR2 LQKENI. CDR3 length: 14 residues. CDR3 region: CASSPPGLRYGYTF. CDR3 sequence (DNA): TGTGCCAGCTCACCACCGGGCTTACGGTATGGCTACACCTTC.

This sequence joins TRBV6-1 and TRBJ1-2; 8 bases match TRBD1. The germline V gene has CDR1 MNHNS and CDR2 SASEGT. The ends lost 4 bases at V and 5 bases at J; junction bases unmatched: 6. The length of the CDR3 is 14 residues. The CDR3 spells CASSAGQDFYGYTF. The DNA for the CDR3 is TGTGCCAGCAGTGCGGGACAGGACTTTTATGGCTACACCTTC.

On this clone itself: Being one base from a much bigger clone, this may be a read error. The same CDR3 can be traced to other DNA sequences in this sample. The V and J genes are TRBV14 and TRBJ2-7; 8 bases agree with TRBD2. CDR3 length: 16 residues. V gave up 5 bases and J gave up 0 bases; unmatched junction bases: 9. Per germline, CDR1 SGHDN and CDR2 FVKESK. CDR3 sequence: CASSKLGLANSYEQYF. CDR3 DNA sequence: TGTGCCAGCAGCAAACTAGGACTAGCCAACTCCTACGAGCAGTACTTC. The full variable domain, its missing parts supplied by reference TRBV14 and TRBJ2-7, is EAGVTQFPSHSVIEKGQTVTLRCDPISGHDNLYWYRRVMGKEIKFLLHFVKESKQDESGMPNNRFLAERTGGTYSTLKVQPAELEDSGVYFCASSKLGLANSYEQYFGPGTRLTVT.

V gene TRBV2 combines with J gene TRBJ1-5, with a tentative D call TRBD1 (5 bases). Germline CDR1 SNHLY, CDR2 FYNNEI. V lost 6 bases to trimming and J lost 6 bases, with 15 bases between them. This CDR3 has 14 amino acids. The CDR3: CASRAGLVGQPQHF. The DNA of the CDR3 is TGTGCCAGCAGGGCAGGGTTGGTCGGTCAGCCCCAGCATTTT. Variable domain in full (rest from reference TRBV2 and TRBJ1-5): EPEVTQTPSHQVTQMGQEVILRCVPISNHLYFYWYRQILGQKVEFLVSFYNNEISEKSEIFDDQFSVERPDGSNFTLKIRSTKLEDSAMYFCASRAGLVGQPQHFGDGTRLSIL.

This clone was recorded many times. This sequence joins TRBV2 and TRBJ2-5; 8 bases match TRBD2. Unmatched junction bases numbered 7, after V lost 5 bases and J lost 5 bases. The CDR3 is 14 amino acids. CDR1 is SNHLY and CDR2 is FYNNEI in the germline V gene. The CDR3 protein is CASSRQRERETQYF. The DNA of the CDR3 is TGTGCCAGCAGTCGGCAGCGGGAGCGCGAGACCCAGTACTTC.

This rearrangement joins TRBV9 to TRBJ1-4; 10 bases line up with TRBD1. With 0 bases clipped from V and 7 bases from J, the junction kept 6 bases outside the gene matches. The V gene's germline CDR1 is SGDLS and CDR2 YYNGEE. The CDR3 length is 16 residues. The CDR3 loop reads CASSVGGQGQSEKLFF. DNA for the CDR3: TGTGCCAGCAGCGTAGGGGGACAGGGGCAGAGTGAAAAACTGTTTTTT.

This clone occurred a few times. The chain couples TRBV30 to TRBJ2-7, with D perhaps matching TRBD2 (6 bases). V was cut by 0 bases and J by 5 bases, with 14 bases left in between. In germline, CDR1 is GTSNPN, CDR2 SVGIG (reference sequence). The CDR3 loop spans 14 amino acids. CDR3 sequence: CAWSVGGLLHEQYF. As DNA, the CDR3 is TGTGCCTGGAGTGTGGGGGGACTTCTACACGAGCAGTACTTC.

A remark on this clone: A read error likely explains this, since a far larger clone differs by one base. In the same sample, other DNA sequences code for this CDR3. The chain couples TRBV7-3 to TRBJ1-1; no clear D gene. The CDR3 is made up of 14 amino acids. CDR1 and CDR2 from the germline V gene are SGHTA and FQGTGA. V gave up 5 bases and J gave up 3 bases, with 13 bases separating them. CDR3 nucleotide sequence: TGTGCCAGCAGCCGAGACGTTTCAGACACTGAAGCTTTCTTT. Residues: CASSRDVSDTEAFF. Looking up the rest from reference TRBV7-3 and TRBJ1-1 gives the full variable domain: GAGVSQTPSNKVTEKGKYVELRCDPISGHTALYWYRQSLGQGPEFLIYFQGTGAADDSGLPNDRFFAVRPEGSVSTLKIQRTERGDSAVYLCASSRDVSDTEAFFGQGTRLTVV.

Worth noting for this clone: This probably arose from a read error, given a far larger clone one base away. The sample has other DNA sequences that encode this CDR3 too. The J gene is TRBJ2-5, the V gene TRBV11-3; 8 bases are shared with TRBD2. Germline CDR1 is SGHNT and CDR2 is YENEEA. There are 17 residues in the CDR3. In DNA, the CDR3 is TGTGCTAGCAGCTCTAGCGGCACGGGAGGGCTGGAAGAGACCCAGTACTTC. Amino acid sequence: CASSSSGTGGLEETQYF.

This clone was detected only once. The chain couples TRBV4-3 to TRBJ2-2, with 9 bases matching TRBD1. In germline, CDR1 is LGHNA, CDR2 YSLEER. Trimming cost V 3 bases and J 3 bases; bases outside gene matches: 2. The CDR3 covers 15 residues. CDR3 residues: CASSQGTGYTGELFF. The CDR3 nucleotides are TGCGCCAGCAGCCAGGGGACAGGGTACACCGGGGAGCTGTTTTTT.

This clone has a count of ten or more. The sample has other DNA sequences that encode this CDR3 too. The CDR3 reads CASSGPLENSYEQYF. CDR3 sequence (DNA): TGTGCCAGCAGTGGCCCCCTGGAGAACTCCTACGAGCAGTACTTC. The chain combines TRBV25-1 with TRBJ2-5; no clear D. The last part of the DNA fits TRBJ2-7 better; the J call may be wrong. The CDR3 loop spans 15 amino acids. Germline V CDR1 and CDR2: MGHDK, SYGVNS.

The chain employs TRBV7-2 and TRBJ2-7; 8 bases are a match to TRBD2. V was clipped by 2 bases and J by 1 base; unmatched bases: 4. This CDR3 contains 15 residues. Germline V CDR1 and CDR2: SGHTA, FQGNSA. CDR3 DNA: TGTGCCAGCAGCTTAACAGCGGGAGCATCCTACGAGCAGTACTTC. Residues: CASSLTAGASYEQYF.

The gene calls are TRBV11-2 and TRBJ1-1; D unclear. The CDR3 runs to 14 residues. From germline, CDR1 is SGHAT and CDR2 FQNNGV. V was pared by 2 bases and J by 1 base, with 8 bases between. The DNA for the CDR3 is TGTGCCAGCAGCTTATGGGCTACGAACACTGAAGCTTTCTTT. Translating gives CASSLWATNTEAFF.